The 26 T cell receptor beta chains in this list originate from one sample, sequenced in a study of T cell responses to AZD1222 COVID-19 vaccine (dated by TCRdb to the early 2020s). Receptor libraries were prepared by the immunoSEQ multiplex PCR assay. This immuneACCESS table, as held by TCRdb, lists in-frame sequences with V and J called but not all clones. Of the missing ones, under half trace to an unresolved V gene in checked studies; the others have no known cause. Within this sample are 140,000 to 150,000 clones, with approximately 90% of them counted one time only. The ten largest account for less than 3.5% of the sample. The label giving this sample's time point can be read as: about 28 days (+/-7) after the second vaccine dose. The sequencing used peripheral blood, collected 28 days after the second AZD1222 dose. The source of these receptors is an adult who received the AZD1222 COVID-19 vaccine.

The chain is built from TRBV29-1 and TRBJ1-1; 9 bases are shared with TRBD1. CDR3 length: 18 residues. Trimming cost V 2 bases and J 1 base; bases outside gene matches: 14. From germline, CDR1 is SQVTM and CDR2 ANQGSEA. CDR3 coding DNA: TGCAGCGTTGAAACAAACCCTGGACAGGGGCGAGGGAACACTGAAGCTTTCTTT. Its protein is CSVETNPGQGRGNTEAFF.

The chain combines TRBV19 with TRBJ2-2; no clear D. Trimming shortened V by 6 bases and J by 0 bases, and 8 bases separated the two germline ends. The CDR3 sequence is 14 residues long. Per germline, CDR1 LNHDA and CDR2 SQIVND (reference sequence). The CDR3 spells CASRNFANTGELFF. The CDR3 DNA reads TGTGCCAGTAGGAACTTCGCGAACACCGGGGAGCTGTTTTTT.

This rearrangement joins TRBV18 to TRBJ1-2, with no clear D. In germline, CDR1 is KGHSH, CDR2 LQKENI. Trimming removed 3 bases at V and 3 bases at J, with 8 bases between. The CDR3 is made up of 13 amino acids. The CDR3 is CASSPEQDYGYTF. The CDR3 bases are TGTGCCAGCTCACCGGAACAAGACTATGGCTACACCTTC.

The gene calls are TRBV19 and TRBJ2-1; 9 bases fit TRBD1. Germline V lookup: CDR1 LNHDA, CDR2 SQIVND (reference sequence). There are 15 residues in the CDR3. J gave up 3 bases and V 3 bases, and 3 bases lay outside the gene matches. The CDR3 DNA reads as TGTGCCAGTAGTATCAGGACAGGGGTCTACAATGAGCAGTTCTTC. It translates to CASSIRTGVYNEQFF.

The J gene is TRBJ1-5, the V gene TRBV28; perhaps TRBD1 as D (5 bases). V lost 2 bases and J 9 bases, leaving 17 bases between the germline ends. In germline, CDR1 is MDHEN, CDR2 SYDVKM. CDR3 length: 15 residues. This chain's CDR3 is CASSLEGTARLPQHF. As DNA, the CDR3 is TGTGCCAGCAGTTTAGAAGGGACGGCCCGGCTGCCCCAGCATTTT.

The chain employs TRBV7-9 and TRBJ1-1; 8 nucleotides match TRBD1. The CDR3 sequence is 12 residues long. Per the germline V gene, CDR1 is SEHNR and CDR2 is FQNEAQ (reference sequence). Trimming removed 7 bases from V and 6 bases from J; junction bases left unmatched: 4. CDR3 loop: CASNLQGAEAFF. The CDR3 DNA reads TGTGCCAGCAACCTACAGGGGGCTGAAGCTTTCTTT. Full variable domain (rest looked up from reference TRBV7-9 and TRBJ1-1): DTGVSQNPRHKITKRGQNVTFRCDPISEHNRLYWYRQTLGQGPEFLTYFQNEAQLEKSRLLSDRFSAERPKGSFSTLEIQRTEQGDSAMYLCASNLQGAEAFFGQGTRLTVV.

The rearrangement uses TRBV18 and TRBJ1-1; possible D gene TRBD1, 5 bases. CDR1 and CDR2 (germline): KGHSH, LQKENI. V was cut by 2 bases and J by 8 bases, with 9 bases left in between. The CDR3 runs 12 residues. The DNA for the CDR3 is TGTGCCAGCTCACCAGAGACAGCAGAAGCTTTCTTT. Its translation: CASSPETAEAFF.

The chain joins TRBV10-3 to TRBJ1-1, with 9 bases aligning to TRBD1. Trimming removed 0 bases from V and 4 bases from J; junction bases left unmatched: 6. Germline assignment: CDR1 ENHRY and CDR2 SYGVKD. This CDR3 contains 16 residues. CDR3 coding DNA: TGTGCCATCAGTGAGTCCTGGACAGGGGAAAGCACTGAAGCTTTCTTT. It is translated as CAISESWTGESTEAFF.

V gene TRBV6-5 combines with J gene TRBJ1-1; a possible D gene is TRBD1 (5 bases). Germline V gives CDR1 MNHEY, CDR2 SVGAGI. The germline V and J ends were trimmed by 2 bases and 9 bases, with 13 bases remaining between them. This CDR3 contains 13 residues. Here the CDR3 reads CASSYRVRDKAFF. The CDR3 DNA is TGTGCCAGCAGTTACCGCGTCAGGGATAAAGCTTTCTTT.

The chain couples TRBV27 to TRBJ2-3; TRBD2 agrees at 10 bases. Germline CDR1 reads MNHEY; CDR2 reads SMNVEV (reference sequence). The CDR3 consists of 19 residues. With V trimmed by 6 bases and J by 0 bases, 15 bases remained unmatched. The CDR3 reads CASRALLAGLLDSTDTQYF. The CDR3 coding sequence is TGTGCCAGCAGGGCCCTACTAGCGGGGCTACTCGATAGCACAGATACGCAGTATTTT.

V and J are TRBV5-1 and TRBJ2-3, with TRBD2 as a possible D gene (6 bases). Germline V lookup: CDR1 SGHRS, CDR2 YFSETQ. The V gene lost 1 base and the J gene lost 0 bases, with 9 bases spanning the gap. The CDR3 is made up of 15 amino acids. The CDR3 is CASSLQGTSTDTQYF. The CDR3 region has the DNA TGCGCCAGCAGCTTGCAAGGGACTAGCACAGATACGCAGTATTTT.

The chain links TRBV21-1 to TRBJ1-1; TRBD1 is taken as the D call from the table, unchecked against the DNA. TRBV21-1 is designated a pseudogene. The CDR3 is 14 amino acids. As DNA, the CDR3 is TGTGCCAGCAGCAAAGCTTCCAGGGTCACTGAAGCTTTCTTT. Translating gives CASSKASRVTEAFF.

The rearrangement links TRBV5-8 to TRBJ1-5; maybe TRBD1 (5 bases). Per germline, CDR1 SGHTS and CDR2 YDEGEE. The CDR3 is made up of 13 amino acids. Trimming left V 0 bases short and J 12 bases short, with 13 bases between. The CDR3 bases are TGTGCCAGCAGCTTGGCCGGGGGGGGAGACCAGCATTTT. It is translated as CASSLAGGGDQHF. Complete variable domain (other parts from reference TRBV5-8 and TRBJ1-5): EAGVTQSPTHLIKTRGQQATLRCSPISGHTSVYWYQQALGLGLQFLLWYDEGEERNRGNFPPRFSGRQFPNYSSELNVNALELEDSALYLCASSLAGGGDQHFGDGTRLSIL.

The chain uses TRBV19 and TRBJ1-5; the D is unclear. The V gene's germline CDR1 is LNHDA and CDR2 SQIVND (reference sequence). V dropped 3 bases and J dropped 1 base, with 10 bases sitting between them. The length of the CDR3 is 15 residues. The CDR3 sequence: CASSMWAVSNQPQHF. For the CDR3, the DNA is TGTGCCAGTAGTATGTGGGCCGTCAGCAATCAGCCCCAGCATTTT.

The chain is built from TRBV28 and TRBJ1-2, with D perhaps TRBD1 (6 bases). Trimming took off 7 bases at V and 5 bases at J, with 20 bases between the two ends. Looked up from germline, CDR1 is MDHEN and CDR2 is SYDVKM. CDR3 size: 15 residues. The CDR3 reads CASTGATGNVYGYTF. The CDR3 DNA reads as TGTGCCAGCACCGGGGCAACAGGGAATGTATATGGCTACACCTTC.

This chain uses TRBV28 with TRBJ1-1; D is undetermined. Germline CDR1 is MDHEN and CDR2 is SYDVKM. Trimming took 3 bases from V and 1 from J, leaving 9 bases between them. The CDR3 is 14 amino acids. The CDR3 DNA sequence: TGTGCCAGCAGTTTGAATCGACCGAACACTGAAGCTTTCTTT. This sequence encodes CASSLNRPNTEAFF.

The V and J genes are TRBV28 and TRBJ2-2; TRBD2 matches 10 bases. CDR1 is MDHEN, CDR2 SYDVKM, per germline. J was trimmed by 7 bases and V by 7 bases; bases with no gene match: 12. The CDR3 has 16 residues. This CDR3 reads CASTPSSGLAFGELFF. The CDR3 DNA is TGTGCCAGCACTCCCTCCTCGGGACTAGCGTTCGGGGAGCTGTTTTTT.

The rearrangement links TRBV4-1 to TRBJ2-7; 7 bases fit TRBD2. The CDR3 contains 15 residues. Germline assignment: CDR1 MGHRA and CDR2 YSYEKL. V dropped 4 bases and J dropped 0; count of bases not matched to a gene: 6. The chain's CDR3 is CASSLGEGSSYEQYF. The CDR3 nucleotides are TGCGCCAGCAGCCTCGGGGAGGGCAGCTCCTACGAGCAGTACTTC.

The chain has TRBV10-3 and TRBJ2-7; D is undetermined. This CDR3 has 15 residues. The V end lost 0 bases, the J end lost 5 bases, and 14 bases lay between the germline ends. Germline CDR1 and CDR2: ENHRY and SYGVKD. The CDR3: CAISESSYIGDEQYF. The CDR3 region has the DNA TGTGCCATCAGTGAGTCGAGCTATATCGGCGACGAGCAGTACTTC.

Only a few counts were recorded for this clone. This chain joins TRBV2 and TRBJ1-6; 7 nucleotides agree with TRBD1. CDR3 length: 13 amino acids. V lost 8 bases, J lost 6 bases, and 4 bases stayed unmatched. Germline CDR1 reads SNHLY; CDR2 reads FYNNEI. CDR3 sequence: CASGRQGNSPLHF. The CDR3 DNA reads TGTGCCAGCGGGAGACAGGGTAATTCACCCCTCCACTTT.

The chain recombines TRBV9 with TRBJ2-2; D is ambiguous. CDR1 SGDLS and CDR2 YYNGEE come from the germline V gene. The CDR3 covers 13 residues. V lost 0 bases and J lost 5, with 5 bases in between. CDR3 protein: CASSVDPTGELFF. In DNA form, the CDR3 reads TGTGCCAGCAGCGTAGACCCTACCGGGGAGCTGTTTTTT.

V is TRBV7-9 and J is TRBJ2-2, with D perhaps being TRBD1 or TRBD2 (6 bases each). V was cut by 5 bases and J by 4 bases, with 14 bases left in between. The CDR3 extends over 15 amino acids. CDR1 and CDR2 from the germline V gene are SEHNR and FQNEAQ (reference sequence). The CDR3 sequence: CASSPTGAATGELFF. CDR3 sequence (DNA): TGTGCCAGCAGCCCAACGGGGGCGGCCACCGGGGAGCTGTTTTTT.

The J gene is TRBJ2-3, the V gene TRBV6-5, with D possibly TRBD2 on 5 matching bases. V lost 5 bases to trimming and J lost 1 base, with 13 bases between them. CDR1 and CDR2 (germline): MNHEY, SVGAGI. CDR3 length equals 15 residues. CDR3: CASSPMGARTDTQYF. CDR3 nucleotides: TGTGCCAGCAGTCCGATGGGAGCCCGCACAGATACGCAGTATTTT.

The chain has TRBV5-5 and TRBJ2-2; tentative D call: TRBD2 (6 bases). Germline CDR1 reads SGHKS; CDR2 reads YYEKEE (reference sequence). Trimming took off 0 bases at V and 4 bases at J, with 16 bases between the two ends. The CDR3 covers 17 residues. CDR3 DNA sequence: TGTGCCAGCAGCTTGGCCGGGGCGGGGCTGGGCACCGGGGAGCTGTTTTTT. It yields the protein CASSLAGAGLGTGELFF.

This sequence joins TRBV6-1 and TRBJ1-5, with D possibly TRBD1 on 5 matching bases. Germline CDR1 and CDR2: MNHNS and SASEGT. The CDR3 totals 13 residues. V lost 2 bases and J lost 7, with 9 bases in between. The chain's CDR3 is CASSERGEQPQHF. The CDR3 nucleotides read TGTGCCAGCAGTGAACGGGGGGAACAGCCCCAGCATTTT.

The V gene is TRBV20-1, the J gene TRBJ2-1, with 8 bases matching TRBD2. V lost 3 bases and J lost 4; bases outside the gene matches: 11. Germline V gene sequence: CDR1 DFQATT, CDR2 SNEGSKA (reference sequence). This CDR3 contains 16 residues. For the CDR3, the DNA is TGCAGTGCTAGTGTTTTTCAACTAGCGGTATACAATGAGCAGTTCTTC. Residues: CSASVFQLAVYNEQFF.